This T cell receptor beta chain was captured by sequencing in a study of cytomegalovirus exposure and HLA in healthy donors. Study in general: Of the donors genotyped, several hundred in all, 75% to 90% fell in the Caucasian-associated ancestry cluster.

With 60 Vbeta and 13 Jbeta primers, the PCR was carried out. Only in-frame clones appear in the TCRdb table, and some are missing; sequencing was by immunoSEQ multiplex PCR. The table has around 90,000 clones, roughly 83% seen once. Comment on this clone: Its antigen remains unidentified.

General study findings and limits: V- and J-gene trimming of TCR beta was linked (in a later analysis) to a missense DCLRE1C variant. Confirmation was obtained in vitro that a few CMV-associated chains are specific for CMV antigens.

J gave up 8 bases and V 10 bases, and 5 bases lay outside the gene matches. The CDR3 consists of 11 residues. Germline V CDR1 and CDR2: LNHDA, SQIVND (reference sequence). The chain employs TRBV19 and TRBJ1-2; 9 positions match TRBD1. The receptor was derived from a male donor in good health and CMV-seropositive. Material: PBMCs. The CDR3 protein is CATTGGGGYTF. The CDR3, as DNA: TGTGCCACTACAGGGGGCGGCGGCTACACCTTC.